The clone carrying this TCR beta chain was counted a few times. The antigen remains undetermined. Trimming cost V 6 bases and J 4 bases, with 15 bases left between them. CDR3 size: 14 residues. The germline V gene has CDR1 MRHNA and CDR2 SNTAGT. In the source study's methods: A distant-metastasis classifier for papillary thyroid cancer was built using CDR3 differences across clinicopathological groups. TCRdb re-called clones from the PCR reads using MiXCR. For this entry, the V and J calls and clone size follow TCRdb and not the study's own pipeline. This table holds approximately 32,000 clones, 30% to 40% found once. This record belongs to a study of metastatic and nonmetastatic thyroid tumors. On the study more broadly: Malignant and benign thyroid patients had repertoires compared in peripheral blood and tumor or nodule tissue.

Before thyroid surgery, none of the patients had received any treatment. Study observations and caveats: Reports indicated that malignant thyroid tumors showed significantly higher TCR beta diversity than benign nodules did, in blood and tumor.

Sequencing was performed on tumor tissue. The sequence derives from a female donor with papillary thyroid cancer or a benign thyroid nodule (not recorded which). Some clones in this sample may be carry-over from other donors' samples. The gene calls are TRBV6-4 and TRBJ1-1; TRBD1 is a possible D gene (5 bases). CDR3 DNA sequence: TGTGCCAGCAGGCCCGACAGCCTTACCACTGAAGCTTTCTTT. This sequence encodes CASRPDSLTTEAFF.